Listed below are T cell receptor beta chains from one sample, sequenced in a study of CD8 T cells in ankylosing spondylitis. One entry per CDR3 protein, called by TCRdb with MiXCR from the 5' RACE reads. The repertoire has almost 400,000 distinct CDR3 sequences, about 22% of them found once; the top ten carry less than 20%. Sequencing was done on a sample of blood, either unsorted or a sorted T cell fraction (not recorded which). The receptor set was obtained from a male donor with ankylosing spondylitis. CDR3s include the opening cysteine and the closing phenylalanine or tryptophan. A D gene is named only where the DNA matches it firmly. For some rows the clone size is stated as once, few or many, or as a class when expanded; others skip it.

TRBV20-1,few,NA,TRBJ2-4,TGCAGTGCAACTTATCGCGGTAGCGGAGAGAACATTCAGTACTTC,CSATYRGSGENIQYF
TRBV6-1,few,NA,TRBJ1-2,TGTGCCAGCAGGGTGGACGGGACCTTTGGTGGCTACACCTTC,CASRVDGTFGGYTF
TRBV14,few,NA,TRBJ1-1,TGTGCCAGCAGCTCACACTCCGGGACCACTGAAGCTTTCTTT,CASSSHSGTTEAFF
TRBV23-1,few,TRBD1,TRBJ2-3,TGCGCCAGCAGTAAGAAAATGACAGGGAACGCTAGCACAGATACGCAGTATTTT,CASSKKMTGNASTDTQYF
TRBV6-5,few,TRBD1,TRBJ2-7,TGTGCCAGCAGTTGGGACAGGGAAGGCGAGCAGTACTTC,CASSWDREGEQYF
TRBV10-2,NA,NA,TRBJ1-2,TGCGCCAGCAGTATAGGACAAGTCAGGATAACCCGCTACACCTTC,CASSIGQVRITRYTF
TRBV14,few,TRBD2,TRBJ2-5,TGTGCCAGCAGCCAAGATGGCGGGAGTATCAGAGAGACCCAGTACTTC,CASSQDGGSIRETQYF
TRBV20-1,NA,TRBD1,TRBJ1-2,TGCAGTGCTAGAGACCCTTGGGGACAGCCTAACTATGGCTACACCTTC,CSARDPWGQPNYGYTF
TRBV6-5,NA,TRBD1,TRBJ2-7,TGTGCCAGCAGTTTCAGGACAGGGGAAGGGTACGAGCAGTACTTC,CASSFRTGEGYEQYF
TRBV5-1,NA,NA,TRBJ2-3,TGCGCCAGCAGCCCCCAGGGGGGACAAAGCACAGATACGCAGTATTTT,CASSPQGGQSTDTQYF
TRBV20-1,NA,NA,TRBJ2-3,TGCAGTGTTGGGGCCGTGATCCGTGAGGGGGGGTTACGAGATACGCAGTATTTT,CSVGAVIREGGLRDTQYF
TRBV28,few,NA,TRBJ2-7,TGTGCCAGCCACAGAAATTCCTACGAGCAGTACTTC,CASHRNSYEQYF
TRBV2,NA,NA,TRBJ1-4,TGTGCCAGCGGAGGGATTAAGGAAAAACTGTTTTTT,CASGGIKEKLFF
TRBV6-5,NA,TRBD2,TRBJ2-7,TGTGCCAGCAGTTACCTACTAGCGGGCCTGGCCTACGAGCAGTACTTC,CASSYLLAGLAYEQYF
TRBV7-9,many,TRBD1,TRBJ2-7,TGTGCCAGCACCGACAGGGGTCCCTCCAACGAGCAGTACTTC,CASTDRGPSNEQYF
TRBV3-1,NA,NA,TRBJ1-2,TGTGCCAGCAGCCCCTCGTTGGGTGACTATGGCTACACCTTC,CASSPSLGDYGYTF
TRBV20-1,NA,NA,TRBJ2-1,TGCAGTATGACAGGAGGCAGGAACAATGAGCAGTTCTTC,CSMTGGRNNEQFF
TRBV5-1,NA,TRBD1,TRBJ2-1,TGCGCCAGCAGTCCAAGCCGGGACAGGGTATACAATGAGCAGTTCTTC,CASSPSRDRVYNEQFF
TRBV5-1,many,NA,TRBJ2-6,TGTGCCAGCAGCCCGAGCTCTGGGGCCAACGTCCTGACTTTC,CASSPSSGANVLTF
TRBV4-3,NA,TRBD2,TRBJ2-1,TGCGCCAGCAGCCAAGATCTTGTTACTAGCGGATACAATGAGCAGTTCTTC,CASSQDLVTSGYNEQFF
TRBV3-1,NA,NA,TRBJ1-1,TGTGCCAGCAGCCAAGATACAGAAGAAGCTTTCTTT,CASSQDTEEAFF
TRBV28,few,NA,TRBJ2-5,TGTGCCAGCAGAGCTGGAGGGGGTTACCAAGAGACCCAGTACTTC,CASRAGGGYQETQYF
TRBV6-4,NA,TRBD2,TRBJ2-1,TGTGCCAGCAGTGACTCTGGGGGAGGGCCCGTAAATGAGCAGTTCTTC,CASSDSGGGPVNEQFF
TRBV11-3,NA,TRBD2,TRBJ2-1,TGTGCCAGCAGCGCGCGGGCTAGCGGATACAATTACAATGAGCAGTTCTTC,CASSARASGYNYNEQFF
TRBV6-5,NA,NA,TRBJ2-7,TGTGCCAGCAGTTACCAAGGTTCTACGGCCTCCTACGAGCAGTACTTC,CASSYQGSTASYEQYF
TRBV6-1,NA,NA,TRBJ2-5,TGTGCCAGCAGTCCCTCCTGGGGGAGAGAGACCCAGTACTTC,CASSPSWGRETQYF
TRBV28,NA,NA,TRBJ1-5,TGTGCCAGCAGTTTTGCCCTTTATCAGCCCCAGCATTTT,CASSFALYQPQHF
TRBV19,few,NA,TRBJ1-2,TGTGCCAGTACGGACGGAGCTAACTATGGCTACACCTTC,CASTDGANYGYTF
TRBV4-1,few,TRBD1,TRBJ2-5,TGCGCCAGCAGCCAAAAGACAGGGGGCAGGGAGACCCAGTACTTC,CASSQKTGGRETQYF
TRBV5-1,NA,NA,TRBJ2-5,TGCGCCAGCAGCTTGGGCTACCAGGCAGAGACCCAGTACTTC,CASSLGYQAETQYF
TRBV5-1,many,NA,TRBJ1-1,TGCGCCAGCAGCTTGGGTTCATGGGACACTGAAGCTTTCTTT,CASSLGSWDTEAFF
TRBV20-1,few,NA,TRBJ2-5,TGCAGTGCTATCAGGGCGCAGTCTCCCCCGGAGACCCAGTACTTC,CSAIRAQSPPETQYF
TRBV20-1,many,NA,TRBJ2-2,TGCAGTGCTCCCGACAACTCGAACACCGGGGAGCTGTTTTTT,CSAPDNSNTGELFF
TRBV9,many,NA,TRBJ2-2,TGTGCCAGCAGCGTAATTAGTACCGGGGAGCTGTTTTTT,CASSVISTGELFF
TRBV6-1,NA,TRBD2,TRBJ2-5,TGTGCCAGCAGTCAGCCAGGGACTAGCGGGAAAGAGACCCAGTACTTC,CASSQPGTSGKETQYF
TRBV6-1,NA,NA,TRBJ2-5,TGTGCCAGCAGCCAGACCGGGGTGCAAGAGACCCAGTACTTC,CASSQTGVQETQYF
TRBV5-1,NA,NA,TRBJ2-2,TGCGCCAGCAGCTTGGGCCAGGGCGTAGGCGGGGAGCTGTTTTTT,CASSLGQGVGGELFF
TRBV4-2,NA,TRBD2,TRBJ2-3,TGTGCCAGCAGCCAAGGGGCGGGAGTGGGAGATACGCAGTATTTT,CASSQGAGVGDTQYF
TRBV7-8,few,NA,TRBJ2-7,TGTGCCAGCAGCAAAGACGGGGCCTACGAGCAGTACTTC,CASSKDGAYEQYF
TRBV20-1,NA,TRBD2,TRBJ2-1,TGCAGTGCAGAACCGGGACTAGCGGGGCTAAGCTCCTACAATGAGCAGTTCTTC,CSAEPGLAGLSSYNEQFF
TRBV27,few,NA,TRBJ1-5,TGTGCCAGCAGTCCAGGGGACTCTAAACGGCCCCAGCATTTT,CASSPGDSKRPQHF
TRBV20-1,NA,TRBD2,TRBJ2-2,TGCAGTGCTAGAGGTCGGACTAGCGGCACCGGGGAGCTGTTTTTT,CSARGRTSGTGELFF
TRBV4-2,many,NA,TRBJ2-3,TGTGCCAGCAGCCAGTCTGACGGCACAGATACGCAGTATTTT,CASSQSDGTDTQYF
TRBV29-1,many,TRBD2,TRBJ2-7,TGCAGCGTTGAAGTCCCTCGGGGCGGGAGTCGCTACGAGCAGTACTTC,CSVEVPRGGSRYEQYF
TRBV28,few,NA,TRBJ1-5,TGTGCCAGCAGTTTATCCCTGACAGTCAATCAGCCCCAGCATTTT,CASSLSLTVNQPQHF
TRBV13,few,TRBD2,TRBJ2-5,TGTGCCAGCAGCTTAGCTTGGGGGGGAAAGACCCAGTACTTC,CASSLAWGGKTQYF
TRBV10-1,NA,TRBD2,TRBJ2-5,TGCGCCAGCAGTGGGGCGGGAGAGATCGAGACCCAGTACTTC,CASSGAGEIETQYF
TRBV10-3,few,TRBD1,TRBJ2-2,TGTGCCATCAGGGACAGGGTCGGCGGGGAGCTGTTTTTT,CAIRDRVGGELFF
TRBV11-2,few,NA,TRBJ2-5,TGTGCCAGCAGTTCAGGGAGAATCCGTCAAGAGACCCAGTACTTC,CASSSGRIRQETQYF
TRBV19,few,NA,TRBJ1-5,TGTGCCAGTAGTATTTGGGCCCCGGACTATAGCAATCAGCCCCAGCATTTT,CASSIWAPDYSNQPQHF